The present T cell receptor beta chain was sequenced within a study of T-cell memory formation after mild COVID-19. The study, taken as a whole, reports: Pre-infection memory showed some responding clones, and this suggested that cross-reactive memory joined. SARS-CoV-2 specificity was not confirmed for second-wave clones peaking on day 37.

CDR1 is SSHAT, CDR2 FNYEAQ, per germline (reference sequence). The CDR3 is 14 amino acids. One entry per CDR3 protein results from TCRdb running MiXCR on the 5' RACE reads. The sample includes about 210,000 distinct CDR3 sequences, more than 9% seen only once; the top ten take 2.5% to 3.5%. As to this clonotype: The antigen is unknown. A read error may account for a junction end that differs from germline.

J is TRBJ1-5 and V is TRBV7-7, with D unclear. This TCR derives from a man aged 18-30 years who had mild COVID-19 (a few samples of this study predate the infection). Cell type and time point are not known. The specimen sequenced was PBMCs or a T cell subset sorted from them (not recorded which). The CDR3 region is CASSLWAHNQPQHF. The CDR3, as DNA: TGTGCTAGCAGCTTGTGGGCCCACAATCAGCCCCAGCATTTT.